This T cell receptor beta chain was sequenced in a study of blood T cell repertoires in COVID-19. Study-level information: COVID-19 samples collected from the United States, Italy and Spain covered acute and convalescent phases. Sample material is recorded as cDNA or gDNA derived from T cells, B-cell-depleted T cells, or PBMCs.

V lost 2 bases, J lost 6 bases, and 12 bases lay in between. CDR1 is SEHNR and CDR2 is FQNEAQ in the germline V gene (reference sequence). CDR3 length equals 14 residues. Original methodology: From reference gene primer amplification, estimates of nucleated cell counts were derived. The protocol was immunoSEQ multiplex PCR, while the TCRdb copy is restricted to in-frame clones and leaves out a portion. The D gene and trimming were derived from the DNA, and the V and J assignments and clone size from that table. The table has 70,000 to 95,000 clones, roughly 88% seen once; the top ten hold roughly 8.3%.

Sequenced material: peripheral blood. The receptor's source is a woman in her 70s with acute or convalescent COVID-19. This chain uses TRBV7-9 with TRBJ2-3; perhaps TRBD2 as D (6 bases). The CDR3 coding sequence is TGTGCCAGCAGCTTATTAGCGGAATGGGATACGCAGTATTTT. It encodes CASSLLAEWDTQYF.